These 9 T cell receptor beta chains came from one sample sequenced in a study of cytomegalovirus exposure and HLA in healthy donors (dated by TCRdb to 2016 to 2017). Library preparation was by the immunoSEQ multiplex PCR assay. A mixture of 60 forward primers for TCR Vbeta segments and 13 reverse primers for TCR Jbeta segments was used in the multiplex PCR. In TCRdb, the immuneACCESS table is reduced to in-frame sequences with V and J assigned. These tables do not hold every clone; where another copy was compared, an unresolved V gene accounts for under half, and the others remain unexplained. The sample table holds about 180,000 clones, of which 84% were seen once. Roughly 5% of the sample is in the top ten clones. Sequenced sample: PBMCs. Source of these receptors: a man between 18 and 35 years old in good health and CMV-seronegative.

This rearrangement joins TRBV28 to TRBJ1-5; 12 bases map to TRBD1. Trimming took 5 bases from V and 7 from J; bases not matched to a gene: 12. The CDR3 is 17 residues long. The germline gives CDR1 MDHEN, CDR2 SYDVKM. The CDR3, as DNA: TGTGCCAGCAGTCCAACATTGGGACAGGGGGCCGGACAGCCCCAGCATTTT. Translation: CASSPTLGQGAGQPQHF.

The count of this clone is one. The chain uses TRBV10-3 and TRBJ1-2, with 10 bases lining up with TRBD1. CDR1 is ENHRY, CDR2 SYGVKD, per germline. After removal of 2 bases from V and 5 bases from J, the junction contained 11 bases not matched to a gene. The CDR3 covers 17 residues. CDR3 loop: CAISERKSGTGVYGYTF. Here the CDR3 DNA reads TGTGCCATCAGTGAGCGTAAATCCGGGACAGGGGTTTATGGCTACACCTTC.

The chain combines TRBV5-1 with TRBJ1-1; 9 nucleotides line up with TRBD1. Trimming cost V 4 bases and J 3 bases; bases outside gene matches: 4. The CDR3 length is 14 residues. Germline CDR1 and CDR2: SGHRS and YFSETQ. The CDR3 spells CASSLRTGDTEAFF. As DNA, the CDR3 is TGCGCCAGCAGCCTGAGGACAGGGGACACTGAAGCTTTCTTT. The full variable domain, its missing parts supplied by reference TRBV5-1 and TRBJ1-1, is KAGVTQTPRYLIKTRGQQVTLSCSPISGHRSVSWYQQTPGQGLQFLFEYFSETQRNKGNFPGRFSGRQFSNSRSEMNVSTLELGDSALYLCASSLRTGDTEAFFGQGTRLTVV.

V and J are TRBV5-6 and TRBJ1-5, with D hard to call. Between the trimmed V and J ends, which lost 1 base and 6 bases, there was a span of 11 bases. The CDR3 has 14 amino acids. CDR1 is SGHDT, CDR2 YYEEEE, per germline. In nucleotides, the CDR3 is TGTGCCAGCAGCTTGTGGGGAGGAAGTCAGCCCCAGCATTTT. Protein: CASSLWGGSQPQHF.

A single count supports this clone. J is TRBJ2-1 and V is TRBV28; D ambiguous. V lost 2 bases and J lost 5, with 10 bases in between. This CDR3 is 14 amino acids long. Looked up from germline, CDR1 is MDHEN and CDR2 is SYDVKM. For the CDR3, the DNA is TGTGCCAGCAGTTTAATCCGGCGGAACAATGAGCAGTTCTTC. It translates to CASSLIRRNNEQFF.

The gene calls are TRBV13 and TRBJ2-1, with 7 positions matching TRBD2. From germline, CDR1 is PRHDT and CDR2 FYEKMQ (reference sequence). Trimming at V came to 3 bases and at J to 9 bases, leaving 14 bases not matched to a gene. CDR3 length: 16 residues. CDR3 amino acids: CASSFLAEGLLGEQFF. In nucleotides, the CDR3 is TGTGCCAGCAGCTTCCTAGCGGAAGGACTGCTGGGTGAGCAGTTCTTC.

Regarding this clone: Different DNA sequences within this sample yield the same CDR3. The chain has TRBV5-4 and TRBJ2-1, with 7 bases lining up with TRBD2. CDR1 and CDR2 (germline): SGHNT, YYREEE (reference sequence). The ends lost 4 bases at V and 0 bases at J; junction bases unmatched: 4. The CDR3 contains 15 residues. For the CDR3, the DNA is TGTGCCAGCAGCCTCGGGGGGAGCTCCTACAATGAGCAGTTCTTC. This encodes CASSLGGSSYNEQFF.

CDR3 region: CASSISSGSPDTQYF. The DNA for the CDR3 is TGTGCCAGTAGTATATCTAGCGGGAGTCCAGATACGCAGTATTTT. The genes are TRBV19 and TRBJ2-3; 10 bases align to TRBD2. V dropped 2 bases and J dropped 4; count of bases not matched to a gene: 3. The CDR3 runs to 15 residues. Germline V gene sequence: CDR1 LNHDA, CDR2 SQIVND (reference sequence).

This chain joins TRBV5-1 and TRBJ2-7; the D gene is possibly TRBD2 (5 bases). The CDR3 has 15 amino acids. V dropped 0 bases and J dropped 4 bases, with 14 bases sitting between them. CDR1 and CDR2 from the germline V gene are SGHRS and YFSETQ. CDR3 coding DNA: TGCGCCAGCAGCTTGGGTGGAGGTCCCACTTACGAGCAGTACTTC. This encodes CASSLGGGPTYEQYF.